This record covers a single T cell receptor (beta chain). Per the original methods: Reference gene primer amplification in the assay estimated nucleated cell counts. Data came from immunoSEQ multiplex PCR; TCRdb stores just in-frame clones and leaves some out. V, J and clone size were drawn from that table, and D and trimming were deduced from the DNA. This sample has over 100,000 clones, with more than 80% found just once. This sample is part of a study of blood T cell repertoires in COVID-19. Study overall: Researchers got acute and convalescent COVID-19 samples from the United States, Italy and Spain. The cDNA or gDNA used as material had been derived from T cells, B-cell-depleted T cells, or PBMCs.

The TCR comes from a man aged 40-49 years with acute or convalescent COVID-19. The sequencing input was peripheral blood.

In DNA, the CDR3 is TGCGCCAGCAGCCATGGCAGGGGGCGCGAAGAGACCCAGTACTTC. As protein: CASSHGRGREETQYF. The chain combines TRBV4-1 with TRBJ2-5, with TRBD1 matching 8 bases. V was pared by 3 bases and J by 3 bases, with 6 bases of the junction left unmatched. The V gene's germline CDR1 is MGHRA and CDR2 YSYEKL. The CDR3 covers 15 residues.